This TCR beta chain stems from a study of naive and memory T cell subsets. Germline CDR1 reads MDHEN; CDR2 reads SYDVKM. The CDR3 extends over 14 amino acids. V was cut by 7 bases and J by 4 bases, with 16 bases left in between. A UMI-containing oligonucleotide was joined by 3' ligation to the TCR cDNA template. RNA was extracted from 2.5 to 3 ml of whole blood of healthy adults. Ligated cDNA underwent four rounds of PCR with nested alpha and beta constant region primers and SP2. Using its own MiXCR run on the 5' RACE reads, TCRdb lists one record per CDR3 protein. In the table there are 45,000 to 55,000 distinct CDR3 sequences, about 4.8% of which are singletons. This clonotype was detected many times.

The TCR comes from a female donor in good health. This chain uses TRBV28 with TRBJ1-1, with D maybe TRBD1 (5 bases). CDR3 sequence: CASTGGDESTEAFF. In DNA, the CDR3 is TGTGCCAGCACTGGGGGGGATGAGAGCACTGAAGCTTTCTTT. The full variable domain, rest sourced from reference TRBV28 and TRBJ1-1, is DVKVTQSSRYLVKRTGEKVFLECVQDMDHENMFWYRQDPGLGLRLIYFSYDVKMKEKGDIPEGYSVSREKKERFSLILESASTNQTSMYLCASTGGDESTEAFFGQGTRLTVV.